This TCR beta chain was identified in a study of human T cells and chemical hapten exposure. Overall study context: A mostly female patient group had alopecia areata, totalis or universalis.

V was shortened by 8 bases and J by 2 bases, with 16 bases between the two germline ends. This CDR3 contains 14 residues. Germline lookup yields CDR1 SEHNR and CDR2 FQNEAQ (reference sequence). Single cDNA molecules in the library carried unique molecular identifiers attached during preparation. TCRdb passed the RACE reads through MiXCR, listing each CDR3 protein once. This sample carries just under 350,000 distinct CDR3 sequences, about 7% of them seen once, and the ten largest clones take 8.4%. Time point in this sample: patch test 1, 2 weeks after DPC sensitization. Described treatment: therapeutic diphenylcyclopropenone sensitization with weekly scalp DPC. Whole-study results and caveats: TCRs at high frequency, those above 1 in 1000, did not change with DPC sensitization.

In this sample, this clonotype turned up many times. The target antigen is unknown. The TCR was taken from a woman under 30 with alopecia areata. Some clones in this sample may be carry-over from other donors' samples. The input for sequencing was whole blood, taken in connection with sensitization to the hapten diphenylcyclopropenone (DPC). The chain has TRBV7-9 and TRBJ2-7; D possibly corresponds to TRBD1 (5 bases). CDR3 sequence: CASGQGGTTYEQYF. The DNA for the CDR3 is TGTGCCAGCGGCCAGGGCGGCACCACCTACGAGCAGTACTTC.